This paragraph covers one T cell receptor beta chain sequence. Its antigen is unidentified. Assay: immunoSEQ multiplex PCR; the TCRdb copy retains only in-frame clones and omits some. The data hold around 140,000 clones, with roughly three quarters observed a single time. About 1.9 micrograms of genomic DNA (from cryopreserved PBMCs) were used for TCR beta libraries. These data are taken from a study of cytotoxic CD8 clonotypes in ibrutinib-treated CLL. Study-wide points: Circulating CD8+ T-cell counts were tracked by baseline clonality, which exceeded that of age-matched healthy donors. Once treatment began, public clonotypes, which were uncommon, contracted or stayed stable.

The CDR3 sequence is 15 residues long. V gave up 7 bases and J gave up 7 bases, with 18 bases separating them. The germline V gene encodes CDR1 SGHKS and CDR2 YYEKEE (reference sequence). The receptor's source is a human donor with chronic lymphocytic leukemia. The specimen was PBMCs, collected after 24 months of ibrutinib treatment. The V call is TRBV5-5, the J call TRBJ1-6; D not resolved. CDR3 sequence reads: CASGRATPGNSPLHF. In DNA, the CDR3 is TGTGCCAGCGGGCGGGCGACCCCGGGCAATTCACCCCTCCACTTT.